This is a list of T cell receptor beta chains from one sample in a study of breast tumors, draining lymph nodes, adjacent tissues. TCRdb itself ran the multiplex PCR reads through MiXCR, one entry per CDR3 protein. This sample carries a few hundred thousand distinct CDR3 sequences, 30% to 35% of them seen once, and the ten largest clones take approximately 3.3%. What was sequenced was axillary lymph node tissue. These TCRs come from a female donor with breast cancer. Some clones in this sample may be carry-over from other donors' samples. Both conserved end residues are part of each CDR3. Each record gives: D gene, V gene, clone size, J gene, CDR3 protein, CDR3 DNA. A D gene is named only where the DNA matches it firmly. Size is omitted from some rows. Given values are once, few, many or a class for expanded clones.

>TRBD2|TRBV11-2|NA|TRBJ2-1
CASSSSRTSGYNEQFF
TGTGCCAGCAGCTCTTCCAGGACTAGCGGATACAATGAGCAGTTCTTC
>TRBD1|TRBV6-1|NA|TRBJ1-5
CASRTGGSYQPQHF
TGTGCCAGCAGAACAGGGGGCTCATATCAGCCCCAGCATTTT
>NA|TRBV5-8|many|TRBJ2-1
CASSLVSRSNEQFF
TGTGCCAGCAGCTTGGTGTCGAGGAGCAATGAGCAGTTCTTC
>NA|TRBV6-6|NA|TRBJ2-3
CASRGKGDNEQYF
TGTGCCAGCAGGGGAAAGGGGGACAATGAGCAGTATTTT
>TRBD1|TRBV5-5|few|TRBJ2-7
CASSGGQGAREQYF
TGTGCCAGCAGCGGGGGACAGGGGGCGCGGGAGCAGTACTTC
>TRBD1|TRBV7-3|NA|TRBJ1-2
CASSFSQGDGYTF
TGTGCCAGCAGCTTTAGCCAGGGGGATGGCTACACCTTC
>NA|TRBV10-3|many|TRBJ1-2
CAISESVAGPNYGYTF
TGTGCCATCAGTGAGTCAGTGGCAGGCCCTAACTATGGCTACACCTTC
>NA|TRBV20-1|many|TRBJ2-1
CSANQVRDVGYNEQFF
TGCAGTGCGAATCAAGTTCGGGACGTCGGTTACAATGAGCAGTTCTTC
>TRBD1|TRBV7-7|many|TRBJ2-2
CASSTGTGNTGELFF
TGTGCTAGCAGCACCGGGACAGGGAACACCGGGGAGCTGTTTTTT
>NA|TRBV3-1|once|TRBJ1-5
CASSQDRRLNSNQPQHF
TGTGCCAGCAGCCAAGATCGAAGGCTGAACAGCAATCAGCCCCAGCATTTT
>TRBD2|TRBV7-3|once|TRBJ2-5
CASSLTGSSGQETQYF
TGTGCCAGCAGCTTAACGGGTTCTAGCGGGCAAGAGACCCAGTACTTC
>TRBD1|TRBV12-3/TRBV12-4|few|TRBJ2-1
CASSLGTGTGGYNEQFF
TGTGCCAGCAGTTTAGGAACTGGGACAGGGGGATACAATGAGCAGTTCTTC
>TRBD2|TRBV19|many|TRBJ2-2
CASNSLLAGGTGELFF
TGTGCCAGTAATTCCTTATTAGCGGGTGGCACCGGGGAGCTGTTTTTT
>NA|TRBV20-1|many|TRBJ2-3
CSARLPSEGRTDTQYF
TGCAGTGCTAGACTTCCTAGCGAGGGTAGGACAGATACGCAGTATTTT
>TRBD1|TRBV29-1|many|TRBJ2-1
CSALRQGYEQFF
TGCAGCGCACTCCGACAGGGTTACGAGCAGTTCTTC